A selection of T cell receptor beta chains follows, all from one sample in a study of blood T cell repertoires in COVID-19. Profiling relied on immunoSEQ multiplex PCR, and the TCRdb table lists in-frame clones only, not all of them. The sample yields under 80,000 clones, approximately 79% seen once. Sequenced sample: peripheral blood. These receptors were obtained from a human donor in a cohort sampled during active COVID-19. CDR3s include the opening cysteine and the closing phenylalanine or tryptophan. D genes are given only for firm matches. Clone size is not always given. Where it is, it says once, few, many or a class for expanded clones.

cdr3_aa cdr3_nt d_call j_call clone_size v_call
CASSLQRGPVYNEQFF TGTGCCAGCAGCCTCCAGCGGGGTCCGGTCTACAATGAGCAGTTCTTC TRBD2 TRBJ2-1 . TRBV11-1
CASSEGGGTEAFF TGTGCCAGCAGTGAAGGAGGGGGCACTGAAGCTTTCTTT . TRBJ1-1 . TRBV6-1
CASSSGVGANVLTF TGTGCCAGCAGTTCAGGGGTAGGGGCCAACGTCCTGACTTTC . TRBJ2-6 . TRBV28
CASSFTFDRENTEAFF TGTGCCAGCAGTTTCACCTTTGACAGGGAGAACACTGAAGCTTTCTTT TRBD1 TRBJ1-1 . TRBV6-6
CASSSPGHHYEQYF TGTGCCAGCAGTTCACCGGGACACCACTACGAGCAGTACTTC . TRBJ2-7 . TRBV6-5
CAWGTGYEKLFF TGTGCCTGGGGGACAGGGTACGAAAAACTGTTTTTT TRBD1 TRBJ1-4 few TRBV30
CASSLSYQGAGNTIYF TGTGCCAGCAGCTTAAGCTACCAGGGGGCGGGAAACACCATATATTTT TRBD1 TRBJ1-3 . TRBV7-6
CASSDRGQSSYNEQFF TGTGCCAGCAGTGACAGGGGGCAAAGCTCCTACAATGAGCAGTTCTTC TRBD1 TRBJ2-1 once TRBV6-1
CASSQDAPTSGSSTFAYEQYF TGTGCCAGCAGCCAAGATGCCCCAACTAGCGGGAGTTCTACTTTCGCCTACGAGCAGTACTTC TRBD2 TRBJ2-7 . TRBV3-1/TRBV3-2
CASSSDYYTGELFF TGTGCCAGCAGCTCGGACTATTACACCGGGGAGCTGTTTTTT . TRBJ2-2 few TRBV5-4
CASSLEDRANTEAFF TGCGCCAGCAGCCTCGAAGACAGGGCGAACACTGAAGCTTTCTTT TRBD1 TRBJ1-1 . TRBV4-1
CASSFINTGELFF TGTGCCAGCAGTTTCATTAACACCGGGGAGCTGTTTTTT . TRBJ2-2 . TRBV27
CASSAGTGVADTQYF TGCGCCAGCAGCGCCGGGACGGGGGTCGCAGATACGCAGTATTTT . TRBJ2-3 . TRBV5-1
CASTRQGVGIDTQYF TGCGCCAGCACCCGACAGGGGGTCGGTATAGATACGCAGTATTTT TRBD1 TRBJ2-3 . TRBV23-1
CASSLQGARTGELFF TGTGCCAGCTCCCTCCAGGGGGCCCGGACCGGGGAGCTGTTTTTT TRBD1 TRBJ2-2 . TRBV18
CASSQGSGNGELFF TGTGCCAGCAGTCAGGGGAGCGGGAACGGGGAGCTGTTTTTT . TRBJ2-2 . TRBV6-4
CASSRDRAQETQYF TGTGCCAGCAGCCGGGACAGGGCCCAAGAGACCCAGTACTTC TRBD1 TRBJ2-5 once TRBV5-4
CASRLGHTSYEQYF TGTGCCAGCAGGCTGGGACATACTTCCTACGAGCAGTACTTC . TRBJ2-7 . TRBV6-5
CATSRGGRADEQFF TGTGCCACCAGCAGAGGCGGGAGGGCCGATGAGCAGTTCTTC TRBD2 TRBJ2-1 . TRBV15
CASRRASLQETQYF TGTGCCAGCAGGAGGGCTAGCCTCCAAGAGACCCAGTACTTC . TRBJ2-5 many TRBV28
CASSPTGTSGPMAFF TGTGCCAGCAGCCCTACCGGGACTAGCGGCCCGATGGCGTTCTTC TRBD2 TRBJ2-1 . TRBV9
CASSQGNRDGVNTEAFF TGCGCCAGCAGCCAAGGTAACAGGGACGGCGTGAACACTGAAGCTTTCTTT . TRBJ1-1 . TRBV4-1
CASSRQVQETQYF TGTGCCAGCAGCCGACAGGTCCAAGAGACCCAGTACTTC . TRBJ2-5 . TRBV12-3/TRBV12-4
CASRRESGELFF TGTGCCAGCAGAAGGGAGTCGGGGGAGCTGTTTTTT . TRBJ2-2 once TRBV27
CASSRGTSGKITDTQYF TGTGCCAGTAGTAGGGGGACTAGCGGGAAGATAACCGATACGCAGTATTTT TRBD2 TRBJ2-3 . TRBV19
CASSLNMEASEQFF TGTGCCAGCAGCTTGAATATGGAGGCAAGTGAGCAGTTCTTC . TRBJ2-1 . TRBV7-3
CASSLGRTSGEQFF TGTGCCAGCAGCTTAGGGCGGACTAGCGGTGAGCAGTTCTTC TRBD2 TRBJ2-1 . TRBV11-2
CASSSPVLGSQGLSGNTIYF TGTGCCAGCAGTTCCCCCGTCTTAGGCTCCCAGGGTCTCTCTGGAAACACCATATATTTT . TRBJ1-3 once TRBV28
CASSQFGTGDSYNEQFF TGCGCCAGCAGCCAATTTGGGACAGGAGACTCCTACAATGAGCAGTTCTTC TRBD1 TRBJ2-1 . TRBV4-1
CASRARLAGFSTDTQYF TGTGCCAGTAGGGCCAGACTAGCGGGGTTTAGCACAGATACGCAGTATTTT TRBD2 TRBJ2-3 . TRBV19
CASSGAGATNEKLFF TGTGCCAGTAGTGGCGCAGGGGCGACTAATGAAAAACTGTTTTTT . TRBJ1-4 . TRBV19
CASRRQGVGEQYF TGTGCCAGCAGGCGACAGGGGGTTGGGGAGCAGTACTTC TRBD1 TRBJ2-7 . TRBV5-5
CASSITGTAGELFF TGTGCCAGTAGTATTACAGGGACCGCCGGGGAGCTGTTTTTT . TRBJ2-2 few TRBV19
CAGEQLGQTSNYGYTF TGTGCCGGAGAGCAATTGGGACAGACTTCTAACTATGGCTACACCTTC TRBD1 TRBJ1-2 . TRBV30
CASQSGDRYEQYF TGTGCCAGTCAATCAGGGGATCGCTACGAGCAGTACTTC . TRBJ2-7 . TRBV6-6
CSCTLAGARYEQYF TGCAGCTGCACCCTAGCGGGGGCGCGGTACGAGCAGTACTTC TRBD2 TRBJ2-7 . TRBV29-1
CASSVTGTSYTGELFF TGTGCCAGCAGCGTCACCGGGACTTCTTACACCGGGGAGCTGTTTTTT . TRBJ2-2 . TRBV9
CATSRHSRGYQETQYF TGTGCCACCAGCAGACACTCTAGGGGCTACCAAGAGACCCAGTACTTC . TRBJ2-5 . TRBV15
CASSAPGQGRTGELFF TGTGCCAGCAGTGCTCCGGGACAGGGACGAACCGGGGAGCTGTTTTTT TRBD1 TRBJ2-2 . TRBV25-1
CAWNQGSGNTIYF TGTGCCTGGAACCAGGGTTCTGGAAACACCATATATTTT . TRBJ1-3 . TRBV30